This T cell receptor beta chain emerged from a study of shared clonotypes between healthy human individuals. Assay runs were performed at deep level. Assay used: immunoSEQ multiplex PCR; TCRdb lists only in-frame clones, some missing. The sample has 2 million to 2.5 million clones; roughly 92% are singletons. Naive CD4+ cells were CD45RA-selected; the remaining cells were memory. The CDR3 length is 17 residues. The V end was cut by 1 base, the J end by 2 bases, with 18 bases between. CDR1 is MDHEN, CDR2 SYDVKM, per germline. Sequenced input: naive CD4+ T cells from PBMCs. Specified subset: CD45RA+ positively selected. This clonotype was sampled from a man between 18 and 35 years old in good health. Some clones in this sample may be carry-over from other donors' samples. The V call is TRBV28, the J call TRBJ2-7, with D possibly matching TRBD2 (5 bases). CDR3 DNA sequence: TGTGCCAGCAGTTTATTATTTGGGCCGGCGCGGGCCTACGAGCAGTACTTC. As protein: CASSLLFGPARAYEQYF. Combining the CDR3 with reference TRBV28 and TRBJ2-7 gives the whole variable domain DVKVTQSSRYLVKRTGEKVFLECVQDMDHENMFWYRQDPGLGLRLIYFSYDVKMKEKGDIPEGYSVSREKKERFSLILESASTNQTSMYLCASSLLFGPARAYEQYFGPGTRLTVT.